The 5 T cell receptor beta chains below come from one sample, sequenced in a study of tumor and adjacent non-tumor tissue in lung cancer (dated by TCRdb to the late 2010s). RNA was isolated from bulk unsorted tissue, and RNA quality was assessed with a NanoDrop ND-1000 and an Agilent 2100. The normal lung samples consisted of distant non-tumor tissue collected more than 3 cm from the tumor edge. Library construction relied on multiplex PCR. Sequencing was performed on an Illumina HiSeq 2500. TCRbeta libraries were constructed through three rounds of nested PCR with primers (Table S4) according to protocols adapted from ARM-PCR. TCRdb redid the processing of the public reads, applying fastp at Q25 and MiXCR, and retained in-frame beta chains. Rows are combined by CDR3 protein, so each entry shows the most common genes and DNA. A total of 90,000 to 100,000 distinct CDR3 sequences appear in this sample, 80% of them only once. The top ten hold around 30% of the sample.

Sequences were obtained from distant non-tumor lung tissue. The source is a man in his 60s with small cell lung cancer.

On this clonotype: Since no conserved phenylalanine or tryptophan closes the CDR3, a read error is the likely cause. V gene TRBV7-9 combines with J gene TRBJ2-5; a possible D gene is TRBD1 (6 bases). In germline, CDR1 is SEHNR, CDR2 FQNEAQ (reference sequence). The CDR3 runs to 14 residues. The CDR3 bases are TGTGCCAGCAGACCCGCACAGGGACAAGATACCCAGTACCTC. Translating it yields CASRPAQGQDTQYL.

The rearrangement joins TRBV12-3 or TRBV12-4 to TRBJ2-2, with 7 nucleotides matching TRBD1. V trimming: 3 bases; J trimming: 15 bases; junction bases outside the gene matches: 16. The CDR3 runs to 15 residues. CDR3 nucleotides: TGTGCCAGCAGTTTCTTTGGGACAGACACCGGGCAGTTGTTTTTT. This gives the protein CASSFFGTDTGQLFF.

This clonotype was recorded at least ten times. The V gene is TRBV20-1, the J gene TRBJ1-5; D gene uncertain. Germline V gene data show CDR1 as DFQATT and CDR2 as SNEGSKA (reference sequence). This CDR3 comprises 14 residues. Trimming removed 4 bases at V and 0 bases at J, with 10 bases between. The CDR3 region is CSAMAGYSNQPQHF. The CDR3 nucleotides read TGCAGTGCTATGGCCGGCTATAGCAATCAGCCCCAGCATTTT.

Note on this clonotype: The junction does not match germline at one end; this may be a read error. The chain combines TRBV5-5 with TRBJ2-1; TRBD2 aligns across 11 bases. The CDR3 is made up of 20 amino acids. CDR1 and CDR2 (germline): SGHKS, YYEKEE (reference sequence). The CDR3 protein is CASKPGTSGTLLSRENGQIF. The DNA of the CDR3 is TGTGCCAGCAAGCCTGGGACTAGCGGAACCCTTTTGTCCCGGGAGAATGGGCAGATCTTC.

In regard to this clonotype: The junction differs from germline at one of its ends, possibly a read error. J is TRBJ2-6 and V is TRBV5-4; D remains unclear. The CDR3 extends over 16 amino acids. Germline V lookup: CDR1 SGHNT, CDR2 YYREEE (reference sequence). The CDR3 nucleotides are TGTGCCAGCAGCTTGTTTAGAGCACCTGGGGTCAACATCCTGACTTTC. Its translation: CASSLFRAPGVNILTF.